The 13 T cell receptor beta chains in this list originate from one sample, sequenced in a study of blood T cell repertoires in COVID-19. The protocol was immunoSEQ multiplex PCR, while the TCRdb copy is restricted to in-frame clones and leaves out a portion. The data contain fewer than 200,000 clones, around 90% of them singletons. Sequenced input: peripheral blood. These receptors all come from a man aged 40-55 years with active or convalescent COVID-19.

The chain carries TRBV7-2 and TRBJ2-3; possible D gene TRBD1, 6 bases. Trimming took off 2 bases at V and 4 bases at J, with 19 bases between the two ends. Germline-derived CDR1 and CDR2 are SGHTA and FQGNSA. This CDR3 is built from 17 residues. CDR3 sequence (DNA): TGTGCCAGCAGCTTAATAAGTACAGGGTATCGGTCAGATACGCAGTATTTT. This gives the protein CASSLISTGYRSDTQYF.

This chain connects TRBV5-1 to TRBJ1-6; D gene ambiguous. Deletions cut 1 base from V and 7 bases from J, with 15 bases between. The germline V gene encodes CDR1 SGHRS and CDR2 YFSETQ. This CDR3 has 16 residues. The CDR3: CASSLNGVSGNSPLHF. The CDR3 DNA reads TGCGCCAGCAGCTTGAACGGGGTATCGGGGAATTCACCCCTCCACTTT.

The table lists this clone with a few counts. V gene TRBV27 combines with J gene TRBJ2-1, with D unresolved. The CDR3 totals 11 residues. Trimming took off 4 bases at V and 7 bases at J, with 5 bases between the two ends. The germline V gene encodes CDR1 MNHEY and CDR2 SMNVEV (reference sequence). The CDR3 DNA follows: TGTGCCAGCAGTTCTCTTAATGAGCAGTTCTTC. It is translated as CASSSLNEQFF.

This rearrangement joins TRBV6-5 to TRBJ1-3; D remains unclear. CDR1 is MNHEY, CDR2 SVGAGI, per germline. Trimming took 0 bases from V and 8 from J, leaving 17 bases between them. This CDR3 spans 16 amino acids. The CDR3 is CASSYSATYSLDTIYF. CDR3 DNA: TGTGCCAGCAGTTACTCTGCTACCTACTCTTTAGACACCATATATTTT.

V gene TRBV28 combines with J gene TRBJ1-4; TRBD1 matches at 7 bases. With V trimmed by 7 bases and J by 3 bases, 17 bases remained unmatched. This CDR3 comprises 18 residues. Germline assignment: CDR1 MDHEN and CDR2 SYDVKM. DNA of the CDR3: TGTGCCAGCACCGGGGGACTAGGGGGCTGGCGGGCTAATGAAAAACTGTTTTTT. Protein: CASTGGLGGWRANEKLFF.

This chain joins TRBV27 and TRBJ1-5; 11 nucleotides line up with TRBD1. Germline CDR1 MNHEY, CDR2 SMNVEV (reference sequence). Losses at the gene ends were 7 bases for V and 5 bases for J; bases not matched to a gene: 10. The CDR3 extends over 16 amino acids. CDR3 sequence (DNA): TGTGCCAGCAAGGAGGGGGACAGGGGGGGGCATCAGCCCCAGCATTTT. Translated: CASKEGDRGGHQPQHF.

This chain joins TRBV12-3 or TRBV12-4 and TRBJ1-5, with D possibly matching TRBD1 (6 bases). V lost 5 bases and J 11 bases, leaving 13 bases between the germline ends. CDR3 size: 12 residues. The CDR3 protein is CASSLGTPAQHF. The DNA for the CDR3 is TGTGCCAGCAGTCTCGGGACACCCGCCCAGCATTTT.

This chain joins TRBV6-5 and TRBJ1-1; possibly TRBD1 for D (5 bases). This CDR3 is built from 14 residues. Trimming stripped 4 bases from V and 6 bases from J, with 15 bases between. Germline-derived CDR1 and CDR2 are MNHEY and SVGAGI. CDR3 loop: CASSSPIWGAEAFF. The CDR3, as DNA: TGTGCCAGCAGTTCCCCTATCTGGGGCGCTGAAGCTTTCTTT.

The chain joins TRBV30 to TRBJ2-3; 12 bases line up with TRBD2. The CDR3 is 16 amino acids. Germline values: CDR1 GTSNPN, CDR2 SVGIG (reference sequence). J gave up 8 bases and V 0 bases, and 9 bases lay outside the gene matches. The CDR3, as DNA: TGTGCCTGGAGTGTACGAACTAGCGGGGGGAAGGCTACGCAGTATTTT. As protein: CAWSVRTSGGKATQYF.

The chain combines TRBV9 with TRBJ1-3, with D tentatively TRBD1 (5 bases). Germline CDR1 reads SGDLS; CDR2 reads YYNGEE. The CDR3 has 17 residues. Trimming removed 0 bases from V and 1 base from J, with 14 bases in between. CDR3 nucleotides: TGTGCCAGCAGCGTAGATATCAGGGAATTTTCTGGAAACACCATATATTTT. It codes for CASSVDIREFSGNTIYF. Full variable domain (rest looked up from reference TRBV9 and TRBJ1-3): DSGVTQTPKHLITATGQRVTLRCSPRSGDLSVYWYQQSLDQGLQFLIQYYNGEERAKGNILERFSAQQFPDLHSELNLSSLELGDSALYFCASSVDIREFSGNTIYFGEGSWLTVV.

The genes are TRBV5-4 and TRBJ2-1, with D perhaps matching TRBD1 (5 bases). The germline V gene has CDR1 SGHNT and CDR2 YYREEE (reference sequence). The V gene lost 2 bases and the J gene lost 8 bases, with 11 bases spanning the gap. The CDR3 is 13 residues long. The CDR3 nucleotides are TGTGCCAGCAGCTTAGGGGCAAGGGATGAGCAGTTCTTC. Residues: CASSLGARDEQFF.

The V call is TRBV3-1 (or the pseudogene TRBV3-2), the J call TRBJ2-6; TRBD1 is a possible D gene (6 bases). Trimming shortened V by 0 bases and J by 4 bases, and 10 bases separated the two germline ends. Germline values: CDR1 LGHDT, CDR2 YNNKEL (reference sequence). The CDR3 runs 16 residues. The CDR3: CASSQETGTGANVLTF. As DNA, the CDR3 is TGTGCCAGCAGCCAAGAAACAGGGACCGGGGCCAACGTCCTGACTTTC.

The V and J genes are TRBV5-5 and TRBJ2-7; TRBD1 matches 9 bases. Germline lookup yields CDR1 SGHKS and CDR2 YYEKEE (reference sequence). Trimming at V came to 5 bases and at J to 6 bases, leaving 9 bases not matched to a gene. The CDR3 contains 14 residues. CDR3 residues: CASRSMGQGGEQYF. CDR3 coding DNA: TGTGCCAGCAGGTCAATGGGACAGGGAGGCGAGCAGTACTTC.